Below, 8 T cell receptor beta chains from the same sample are listed, as sequenced in a study of cytotoxic CD8 clonotypes in ibrutinib-treated CLL. Measured with immunoSEQ multiplex PCR; TCRdb has only the in-frame clones, and not every one. The profile shows about 130,000 clones, 70% to 90% of them singletons. The specimen was PBMCs, collected after 24 months of ibrutinib treatment. These receptors were obtained from a human donor with chronic lymphocytic leukemia.

The DNA of the CDR3 is TGTGCCTGGAGTGTTCTAGCGGGGGCCCCCCAGTTCTTC. Translating it yields CAWSVLAGAPQFF. The gene calls are TRBV30 and TRBJ2-1; 10 nucleotides agree with TRBD2. This CDR3 is 13 amino acids long. The J segment lost 13 bases and the V segment lost 0 bases, leaving 6 bases of the junction unmatched. The germline V gene has CDR1 GTSNPN and CDR2 SVGIG (reference sequence).

This clone was seen just once. The genes are TRBV28 and TRBJ1-2; D may be TRBD1 (6 bases). The V gene's germline CDR1 is MDHEN and CDR2 SYDVKM. V was shortened by 6 bases and J by 2 bases, with 10 bases between the two germline ends. CDR3 size: 13 residues. The DNA for the CDR3 is TGTGCCAGCAGAATAACAGGGAACTATGGCTACACCTTC. Translating gives CASRITGNYGYTF.

This chain connects TRBV6-5 to TRBJ2-7; 7 bases line up with TRBD1. Germline CDR1 is MNHEY and CDR2 is SVGAGI. This CDR3 is 16 amino acids long. V gave up 0 bases and J gave up 0 bases; unmatched junction bases: 5. This CDR3 reads CASSYSWTGLSYEQYF. For the CDR3, the DNA is TGTGCCAGCAGTTACTCTTGGACAGGACTCTCCTACGAGCAGTACTTC.

The chain carries TRBV7-2 and TRBJ1-1, with a possible D match to TRBD1 (5 bases). V gave up 3 bases and J gave up 0 bases, with 14 bases separating them. Per the germline V gene, CDR1 is SGHTA and CDR2 is FQGNSA. This CDR3 comprises 16 residues. In DNA form, the CDR3 reads TGTGCCAGCAGCTTCAAGGGGAGCAACATGAACACTGAAGCTTTCTTT. Its protein product is CASSFKGSNMNTEAFF.

In its sample, this clone was seen a few times. This sequence joins TRBV25-1 and TRBJ2-7; tentative D call: TRBD1 (6 bases). The length of the CDR3 is 17 residues. The germline V gene has CDR1 MGHDK and CDR2 SYGVNS. Trimming left V 6 bases short and J 1 base short, with 22 bases between. DNA of the CDR3: TGTGCCAGCAGGAGATCGGGACACCGCCTCTTTTCCTACGAGCAGTACTTC. It translates to CASRRSGHRLFSYEQYF.

This clone has only a few counts. The chain carries TRBV21-1 and TRBJ1-4; TRBD1, the table's D call, lacks a check against the DNA. TRBV21-1 is a pseudogene segment. This CDR3 is built from 14 residues. The CDR3 nucleotides are TGTGCCAGCAGCTCGACAGGGATGGGTGAAAAACTGTTTTTT. Amino acid sequence: CASSSTGMGEKLFF.

The chain recombines TRBV6-6 with TRBJ1-5; D might be TRBD1 (5 bases). V was pared by 2 bases and J by 1 base, with 9 bases between. This CDR3 has 15 amino acids. Germline V gives CDR1 MNHNY, CDR2 SVGAGI (reference sequence). The CDR3 bases are TGTGCCAGCAGTTACCCCAGGGCCAGCAATCAGCCCCAGCATTTT. Translated: CASSYPRASNQPQHF.

Only a few counts were recorded for this clone. The chain links TRBV5-6 to TRBJ2-2; TRBD2 matches at 8 bases. The J segment lost 0 bases and the V segment lost 0 bases, leaving 4 bases of the junction unmatched. This CDR3 comprises 17 residues. The germline V gene has CDR1 SGHDT and CDR2 YYEEEE. Here the CDR3 DNA reads TGTGCCAGCAGCTTGGTTAGCGGGAATACGAACACCGGGGAGCTGTTTTTT. Residues: CASSLVSGNTNTGELFF.